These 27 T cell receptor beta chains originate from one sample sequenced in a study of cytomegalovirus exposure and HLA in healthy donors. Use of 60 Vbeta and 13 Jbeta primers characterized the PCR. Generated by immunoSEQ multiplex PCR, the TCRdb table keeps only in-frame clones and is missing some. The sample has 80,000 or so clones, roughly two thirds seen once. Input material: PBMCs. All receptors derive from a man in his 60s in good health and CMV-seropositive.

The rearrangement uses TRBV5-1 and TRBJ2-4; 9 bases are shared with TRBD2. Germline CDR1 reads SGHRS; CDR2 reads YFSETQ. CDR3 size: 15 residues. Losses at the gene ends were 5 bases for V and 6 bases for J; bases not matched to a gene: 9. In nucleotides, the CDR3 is TGCGCCAGCAGTTTAATTAGCGGGAGTACAAACATTCAGTACTTC. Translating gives CASSLISGSTNIQYF.

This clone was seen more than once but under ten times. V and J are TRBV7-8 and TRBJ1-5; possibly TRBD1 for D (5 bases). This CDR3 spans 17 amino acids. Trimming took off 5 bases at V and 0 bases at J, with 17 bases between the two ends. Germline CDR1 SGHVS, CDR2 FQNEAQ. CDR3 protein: CASSLDSLQYSNQPQHF. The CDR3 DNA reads TGTGCCAGCAGCCTTGACAGCCTACAGTATAGCAATCAGCCCCAGCATTTT.

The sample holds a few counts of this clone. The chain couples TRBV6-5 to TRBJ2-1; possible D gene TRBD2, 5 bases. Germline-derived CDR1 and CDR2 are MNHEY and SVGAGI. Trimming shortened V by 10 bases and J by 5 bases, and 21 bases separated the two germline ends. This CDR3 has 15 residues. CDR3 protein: CATKVRIGSHNEQFF. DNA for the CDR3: TGTGCCACAAAGGTTAGGATAGGGAGTCACAATGAGCAGTTCTTC.

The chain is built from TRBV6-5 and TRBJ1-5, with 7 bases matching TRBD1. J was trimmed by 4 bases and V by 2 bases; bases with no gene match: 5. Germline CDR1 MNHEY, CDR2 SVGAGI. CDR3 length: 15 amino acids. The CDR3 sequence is CASSYDDRANQPQHF. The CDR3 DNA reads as TGTGCCAGCAGTTACGATGACAGGGCTAATCAGCCCCAGCATTTT.

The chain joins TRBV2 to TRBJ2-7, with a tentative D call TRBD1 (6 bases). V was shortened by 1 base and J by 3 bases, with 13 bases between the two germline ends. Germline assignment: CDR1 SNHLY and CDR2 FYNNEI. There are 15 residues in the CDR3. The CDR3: CASSEGTGLLYEQYF. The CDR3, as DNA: TGTGCCAGCAGTGAAGGCACAGGGCTCCTCTACGAGCAGTACTTC.

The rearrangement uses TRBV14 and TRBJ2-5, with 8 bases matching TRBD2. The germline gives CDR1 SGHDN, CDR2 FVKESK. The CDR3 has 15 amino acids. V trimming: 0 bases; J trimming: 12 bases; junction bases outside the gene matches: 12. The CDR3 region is CASSQESSGTYSKYF. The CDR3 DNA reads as TGTGCCAGCAGCCAAGAAAGTAGCGGGACGTACTCCAAGTACTTC.

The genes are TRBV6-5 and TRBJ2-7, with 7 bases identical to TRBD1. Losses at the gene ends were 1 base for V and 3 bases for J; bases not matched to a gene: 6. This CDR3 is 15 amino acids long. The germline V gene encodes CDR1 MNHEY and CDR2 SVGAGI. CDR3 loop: CASSYFTGAGYEQYF. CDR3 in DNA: TGTGCCAGCAGTTACTTCACAGGGGCCGGCTACGAGCAGTACTTC.

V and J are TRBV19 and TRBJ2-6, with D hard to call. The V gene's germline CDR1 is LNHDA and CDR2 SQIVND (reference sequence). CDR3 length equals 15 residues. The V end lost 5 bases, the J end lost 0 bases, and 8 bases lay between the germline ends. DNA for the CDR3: TGTGCCAGTAGTGTACAGAGCTCTGGGGCCAACGTCCTGACTTTC. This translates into CASSVQSSGANVLTF.

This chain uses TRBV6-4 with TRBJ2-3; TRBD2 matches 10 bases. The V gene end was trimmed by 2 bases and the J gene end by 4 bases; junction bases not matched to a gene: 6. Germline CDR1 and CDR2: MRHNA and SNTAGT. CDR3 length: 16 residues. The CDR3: CASSDRPLAGADTQYF. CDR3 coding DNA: TGTGCCAGCAGTGACAGGCCCCTAGCGGGAGCAGATACGCAGTATTTT.

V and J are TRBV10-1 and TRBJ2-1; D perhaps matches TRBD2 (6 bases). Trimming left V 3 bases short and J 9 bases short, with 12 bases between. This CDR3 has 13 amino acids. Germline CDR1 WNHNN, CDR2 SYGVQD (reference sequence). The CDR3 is CASSDAGMGEQFF. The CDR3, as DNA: TGCGCCAGCAGTGATGCGGGGATGGGTGAGCAGTTCTTC.

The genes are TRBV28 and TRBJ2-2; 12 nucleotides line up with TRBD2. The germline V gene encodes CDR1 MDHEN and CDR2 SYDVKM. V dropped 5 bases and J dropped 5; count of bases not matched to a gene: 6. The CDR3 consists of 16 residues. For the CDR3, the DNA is TGTGCCAGCAGTCGAGCCGGGACTAGCGGGACCGGGGAGCTGTTTTTT. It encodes CASSRAGTSGTGELFF.

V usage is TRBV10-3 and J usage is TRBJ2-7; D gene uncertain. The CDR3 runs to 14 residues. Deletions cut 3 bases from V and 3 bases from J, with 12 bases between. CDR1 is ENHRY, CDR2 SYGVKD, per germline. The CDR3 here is CAISEGGGGYEQYF. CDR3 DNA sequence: TGTGCCATCAGTGAAGGTGGTGGCGGCTACGAGCAGTACTTC.

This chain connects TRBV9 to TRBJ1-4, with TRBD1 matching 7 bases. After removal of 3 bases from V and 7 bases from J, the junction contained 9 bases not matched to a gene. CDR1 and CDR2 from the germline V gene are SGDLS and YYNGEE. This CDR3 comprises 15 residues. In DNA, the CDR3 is TGTGCCAGCAGCGCCCGACAGGGAGTTGCTGAAAAACTGTTTTTT. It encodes CASSARQGVAEKLFF.

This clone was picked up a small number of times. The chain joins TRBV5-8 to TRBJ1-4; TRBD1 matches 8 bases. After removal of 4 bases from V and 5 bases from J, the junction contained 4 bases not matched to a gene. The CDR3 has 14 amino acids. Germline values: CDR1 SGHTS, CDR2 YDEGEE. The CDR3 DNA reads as TGTGCCAGCAGCACCAGGACAGGGAATGAAAAACTGTTTTTT. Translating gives CASSTRTGNEKLFF.

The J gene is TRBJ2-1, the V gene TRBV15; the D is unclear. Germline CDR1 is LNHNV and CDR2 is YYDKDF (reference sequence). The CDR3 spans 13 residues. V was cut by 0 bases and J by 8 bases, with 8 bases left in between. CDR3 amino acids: CATSRDRGDEQFF. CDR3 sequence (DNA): TGTGCCACCAGCAGAGATCGCGGCGATGAGCAGTTCTTC.

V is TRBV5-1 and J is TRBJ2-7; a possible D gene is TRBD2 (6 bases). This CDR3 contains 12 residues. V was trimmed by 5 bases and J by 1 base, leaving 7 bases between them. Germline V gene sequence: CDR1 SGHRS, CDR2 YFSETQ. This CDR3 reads CASSGTSYEQYF. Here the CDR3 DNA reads TGCGCCAGCAGTGGGACTTCCTACGAGCAGTACTTC.

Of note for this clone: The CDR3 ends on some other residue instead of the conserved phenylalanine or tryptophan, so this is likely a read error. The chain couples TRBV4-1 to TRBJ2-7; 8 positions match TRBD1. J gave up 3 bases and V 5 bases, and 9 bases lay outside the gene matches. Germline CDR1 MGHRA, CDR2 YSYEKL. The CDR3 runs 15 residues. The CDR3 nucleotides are TGCGCCAGCAGCTCTCGACAGGGGAGCTACTACGAGCAGTACCTC. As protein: CASSSRQGSYYEQYL.

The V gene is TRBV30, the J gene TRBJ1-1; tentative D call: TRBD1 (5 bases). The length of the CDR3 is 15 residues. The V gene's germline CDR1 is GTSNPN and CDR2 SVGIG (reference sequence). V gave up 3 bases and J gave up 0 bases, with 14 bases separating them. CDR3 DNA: TGTGCCTGGAGAAGTGACAGCCTCATGAACACTGAAGCTTTCTTT. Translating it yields CAWRSDSLMNTEAFF. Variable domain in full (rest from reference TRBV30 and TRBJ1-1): SQTIHQWPATLVQPVGSPLSLECTVEGTSNPNLYWYRQAAGRGLQLLFYSVGIGQISSEVPQNLSASRPQDRQFILSSKKLLLSDSGFYLCAWRSDSLMNTEAFFGQGTRLTVV.

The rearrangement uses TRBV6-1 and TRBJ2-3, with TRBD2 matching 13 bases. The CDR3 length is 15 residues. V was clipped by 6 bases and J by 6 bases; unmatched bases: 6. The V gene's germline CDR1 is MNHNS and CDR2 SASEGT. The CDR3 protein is CASSLGLAGKDTQYF. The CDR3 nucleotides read TGTGCCAGCAGCTTGGGACTAGCGGGGAAGGATACGCAGTATTTT.

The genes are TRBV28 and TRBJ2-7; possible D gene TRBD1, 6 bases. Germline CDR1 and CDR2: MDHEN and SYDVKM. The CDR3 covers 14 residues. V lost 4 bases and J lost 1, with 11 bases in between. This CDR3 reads CASSSSQGSYEQYF. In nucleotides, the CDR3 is TGTGCCAGCAGTTCCTCTCAGGGGTCCTACGAGCAGTACTTC.

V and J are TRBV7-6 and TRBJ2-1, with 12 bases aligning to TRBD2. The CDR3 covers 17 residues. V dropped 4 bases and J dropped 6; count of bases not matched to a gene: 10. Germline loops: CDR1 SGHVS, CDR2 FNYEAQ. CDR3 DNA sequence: TGTGCCAGCAGCTCACAAAATCCTAGCGGGGGGGCCAATGAGCAGTTCTTC. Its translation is CASSSQNPSGGANEQFF.

The CDR3 sequence is CASSLALTGITDTQYF. Here the CDR3 DNA reads TGTGCCAGCAGCTTAGCGCTGACAGGAATCACAGATACGCAGTATTTT. The chain couples TRBV7-9 to TRBJ2-3; D may be TRBD1 (6 bases). This CDR3 has 16 amino acids. Trimming pared 0 bases from V and 2 bases from J, leaving 12 bases between. Germline V gives CDR1 SEHNR, CDR2 FQNEAQ (reference sequence). Full variable domain (missing parts from reference TRBV7-9 and TRBJ2-3): DTGVSQNPRHKITKRGQNVTFRCDPISEHNRLYWYRQTLGQGPEFLTYFQNEAQLEKSRLLSDRFSAERPKGSFSTLEIQRTEQGDSAMYLCASSLALTGITDTQYFGPGTRLTVL.

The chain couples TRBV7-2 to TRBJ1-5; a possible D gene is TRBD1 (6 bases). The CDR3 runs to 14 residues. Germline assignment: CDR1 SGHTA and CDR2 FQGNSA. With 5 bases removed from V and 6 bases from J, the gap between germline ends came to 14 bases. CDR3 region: CASSAQGSSQPQHF. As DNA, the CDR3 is TGTGCCAGCAGCGCACAGGGTTCGAGTCAGCCCCAGCATTTT.

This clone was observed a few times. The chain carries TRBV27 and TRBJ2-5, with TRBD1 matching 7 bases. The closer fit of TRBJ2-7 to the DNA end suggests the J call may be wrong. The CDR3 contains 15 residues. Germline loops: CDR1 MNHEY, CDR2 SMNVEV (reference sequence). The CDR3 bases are TGTGCCAGCAGATACGGACAGGACCCAACCTACGAGCAGTACTTC. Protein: CASRYGQDPTYEQYF.

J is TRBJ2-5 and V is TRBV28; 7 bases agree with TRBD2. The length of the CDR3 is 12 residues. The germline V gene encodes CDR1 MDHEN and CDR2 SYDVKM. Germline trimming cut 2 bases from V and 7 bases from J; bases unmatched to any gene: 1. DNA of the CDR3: TGTGCCAGCAGTTTAGGGGAGGGGACCCAGTACTTC. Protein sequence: CASSLGEGTQYF.

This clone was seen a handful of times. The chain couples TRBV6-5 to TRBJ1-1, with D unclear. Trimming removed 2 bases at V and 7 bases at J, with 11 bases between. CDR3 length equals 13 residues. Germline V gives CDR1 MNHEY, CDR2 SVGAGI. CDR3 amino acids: CASSYTRQGEAFF. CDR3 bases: TGTGCCAGCAGTTACACACGACAAGGTGAAGCTTTCTTT.

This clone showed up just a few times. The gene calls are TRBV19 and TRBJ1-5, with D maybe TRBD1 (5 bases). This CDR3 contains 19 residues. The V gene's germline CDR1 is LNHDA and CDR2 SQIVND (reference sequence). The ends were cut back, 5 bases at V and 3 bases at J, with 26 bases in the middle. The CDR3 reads CASSFSRRLTATVNQPQHF. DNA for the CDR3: TGTGCCAGTAGTTTCTCCCGCCGACTCACCGCGACAGTCAATCAGCCCCAGCATTTT.